These 17 T cell receptor beta chains originate from one sample sequenced in a study of immune evolution from preneoplasia to lung adenocarcinoma. TCRdb keeps only in-frame clones here, not all; method: immunoSEQ multiplex PCR. The sample lists roughly 8,700 clones, 70% to 85% occurring once. The source material was FFPE lung adenocarcinoma in situ tissue. These receptors all come from a person aged 55-79 years with lung adenocarcinoma.

V and J are TRBV4-1 and TRBJ1-2; no clear D. V was shortened by 3 bases and J by 1 base, with 9 bases between the two germline ends. The CDR3 extends over 14 amino acids. From germline, CDR1 is MGHRA and CDR2 YSYEKL. CDR3: CASSQHTINYGYTF. The CDR3 DNA follows: TGCGCCAGCAGCCAGCACACAATTAACTATGGCTACACCTTC.

The V and J genes are TRBV6-5 and TRBJ1-2; D gene uncertain. This CDR3 has 13 amino acids. Germline-derived CDR1 and CDR2 are MNHEY and SVGAGI. V gave up 6 bases and J gave up 4 bases, with 12 bases separating them. This CDR3 is CASSPTPLYGYTF. The CDR3 nucleotides are TGTGCCAGCAGCCCCACGCCCCTCTATGGCTACACCTTC.

This clone has only a few counts. The chain recombines TRBV2 with TRBJ2-7, with D perhaps given as TRBD1 or TRBD2 (5 bases each). Trimming removed 5 bases at V and 6 bases at J, with 14 bases between. The CDR3 runs to 13 residues. The germline V gene has CDR1 SNHLY and CDR2 FYNNEI. CDR3 nucleotides: TGTGCCAGCAGTCGGACGTCAGGGAGCGAGCAGTACTTC. Translated: CASSRTSGSEQYF.

The chain links TRBV29-1 to TRBJ2-3; 11 nucleotides line up with TRBD2. CDR1 and CDR2 from the germline V gene are SQVTM and ANQGSEA. The CDR3 has 13 residues. Trimming at V came to 4 bases and at J to 6 bases, leaving 3 bases not matched to a gene. This CDR3 reads CSVVAGGQDTQYF. CDR3 coding DNA: TGCAGCGTTGTAGCGGGGGGGCAGGATACGCAGTATTTT.

The rearrangement links TRBV18 to TRBJ2-5, with D tentatively TRBD2 (6 bases). V gave up 0 bases and J gave up 3 bases, with 20 bases separating them. The V gene's germline CDR1 is KGHSH and CDR2 LQKENI. The CDR3 has 18 residues. The CDR3 nucleotides read TGTGCCAGCTCACCACCGAGGCTCGGAGGGGCCGACAAAGAGACCCAGTACTTC. Its protein is CASSPPRLGGADKETQYF.

The chain joins TRBV7-2 to TRBJ1-6; TRBD1 might be the D (5 bases). Germline V gene sequence: CDR1 SGHTA, CDR2 FQGNSA. There are 15 residues in the CDR3. V lost 5 bases to trimming and J lost 7 bases, with 15 bases between them. The CDR3 region has the DNA TGTGCCAGCAGCCCTAGTTTGGGGCAAAATTCACCCCTCCACTTT. Encoded protein: CASSPSLGQNSPLHF.

This clone was recorded a few times. The rearrangement joins TRBV5-5 to TRBJ2-2, with no clear D. The CDR3 has 17 amino acids. CDR1 is SGHKS, CDR2 YYEKEE, per germline (reference sequence). Trimming left V 3 bases short and J 4 bases short, with 19 bases between. CDR3 protein: CASSSLTGPESTGELFF. The CDR3 DNA is TGTGCCAGCAGCTCCCTTACCGGGCCCGAGAGCACCGGGGAGCTGTTTTTT.

In this sample, this clone is large. The chain is built from TRBV5-4 and TRBJ1-5; D might be TRBD1 (6 bases). With 4 bases removed from V and 7 bases from J, the gap between germline ends came to 15 bases. Germline V gene lookup returns CDR1 SGHNT and CDR2 YYREEE (reference sequence). This CDR3 has 14 residues. CDR3 DNA: TGTGCCAGCAGCGCGGACAGCGGGGAACAGCCCCAGCATTTT. It specifies CASSADSGEQPQHF.

The count of this clone is one. The chain has TRBV7-3 and TRBJ2-2; TRBD1 aligns across 8 bases. Per the germline V gene, CDR1 is SGHTA and CDR2 is FQGTGA. CDR3 length: 17 residues. The junction had 8 bases not matched to a gene; V was cut back by 1 base and J by 4 bases. The CDR3 bases are TGTGCCAGCAGCTTAAGGCCGGAGACAGGGGTCACCGGGGAGCTGTTTTTT. Protein product: CASSLRPETGVTGELFF.

With regard to this clone: Relative to the germline gene, one junction end is altered; a read error may explain this. CDR3 protein: CASSTDLLDTQYF. The CDR3 nucleotides read TGTGCTAGCAGCACCGACCTTCTGGATACGCAGTATTTT. V and J are TRBV7-7 and TRBJ2-3; D uncertain. This CDR3 has 13 amino acids. The germline V gene encodes CDR1 SSHAT and CDR2 FNYEAQ (reference sequence).

The J gene is TRBJ2-2, the V gene TRBV4-1; D is ambiguous. The CDR3 runs to 15 residues. V dropped 0 bases and J dropped 6 bases, with 11 bases sitting between them. Germline values: CDR1 MGHRA, CDR2 YSYEKL. This CDR3 reads CASSQDPTVAGELFF. In nucleotides, the CDR3 is TGCGCCAGCAGCCAAGATCCAACAGTTGCCGGGGAGCTGTTTTTT.

The CDR3 loop is CASSLYRRNTEAFF. The CDR3 region has the DNA TGTGCCAGCAGCTTGTACCGTAGGAACACTGAAGCTTTCTTT. V gene TRBV5-6 combines with J gene TRBJ1-1; D gene unclear. V was cut by 1 base and J by 1 base, with 8 bases left in between. Germline CDR1 is SGHDT and CDR2 is YYEEEE. The length of the CDR3 is 14 residues.

The chain couples TRBV27 to TRBJ1-2; D not certain. Per the germline V gene, CDR1 is MNHEY and CDR2 is SMNVEV (reference sequence). The CDR3 runs to 15 residues. Trimming pared 7 bases from V and 0 bases from J, leaving 15 bases between. Here the CDR3 DNA reads TGTGCCAGCATCGGGAGGACGGACGCTAACTATGGCTACACCTTC. Translated: CASIGRTDANYGYTF.

The chain joins TRBV7-2 to TRBJ2-5; D is unclear. The CDR3 length is 13 residues. The V and J ends lost 2 bases and 6 bases respectively, with 10 bases between them. Germline CDR1 and CDR2: SGHTA and FQGNSA. The CDR3 here is CASSLHPRKTQYF. The DNA for the CDR3 is TGTGCCAGCAGCTTACATCCGAGGAAGACCCAGTACTTC.

Here the CDR3 DNA reads TGTGCCAGCAGAAGGTCTAGCGGGGGGGAGAGGGAGACCCAGTACTTC. Translating it yields CASRRSSGGERETQYF. This chain uses TRBV2 with TRBJ2-5; 12 positions match TRBD2. Germline-derived CDR1 and CDR2 are SNHLY and FYNNEI. CDR3 length: 16 residues. Unmatched junction bases numbered 10, after V lost 6 bases and J lost 5 bases.

CDR3 protein: CASSANRGRVTEAFF. The DNA of the CDR3 is TGTGCCAGTAGTGCAAACAGGGGGAGGGTTACTGAAGCTTTCTTT. The V gene is TRBV19, the J gene TRBJ1-1; TRBD1 matches 8 bases. J gave up 5 bases and V 5 bases, and 10 bases lay outside the gene matches. The CDR3 has 15 amino acids. The germline V gene has CDR1 LNHDA and CDR2 SQIVND (reference sequence).

The chain is built from TRBV4-1 and TRBJ2-1; perhaps TRBD2 as D (6 bases). Deletions cut 2 bases from V and 2 bases from J, with 10 bases between. Germline CDR1 and CDR2: MGHRA and YSYEKL. CDR3 length equals 15 residues. Written as DNA, the CDR3 is TGCGCCAGCAGCCAAATCCCTAGCGCCTACAATGAGCAGTTCTTC. As protein: CASSQIPSAYNEQFF.